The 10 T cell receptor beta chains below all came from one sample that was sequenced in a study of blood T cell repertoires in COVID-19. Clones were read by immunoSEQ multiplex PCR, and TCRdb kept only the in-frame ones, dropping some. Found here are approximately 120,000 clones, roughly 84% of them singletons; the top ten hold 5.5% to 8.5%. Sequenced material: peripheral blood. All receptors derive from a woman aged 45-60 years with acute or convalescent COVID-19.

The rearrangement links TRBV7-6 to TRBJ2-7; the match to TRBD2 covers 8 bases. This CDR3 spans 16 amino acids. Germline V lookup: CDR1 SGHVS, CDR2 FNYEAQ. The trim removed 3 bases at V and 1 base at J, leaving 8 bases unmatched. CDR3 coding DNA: TGTGCCAGCAGCTTCGCCGGGGGGGCGTCTTCCTACGAGCAGTACTTC. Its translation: CASSFAGGASSYEQYF.

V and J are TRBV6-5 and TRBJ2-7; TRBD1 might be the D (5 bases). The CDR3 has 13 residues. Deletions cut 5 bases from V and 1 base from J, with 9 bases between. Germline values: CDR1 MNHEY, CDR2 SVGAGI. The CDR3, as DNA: TGTGCCAGCAGTACTCAGGGATCCTACGAGCAGTACTTC. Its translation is CASSTQGSYEQYF.

CDR3 region: CASSTGSNTGELFF. The CDR3 nucleotides read TGTGCCAGCAGCACGGGATCGAACACCGGGGAGCTGTTTTTT. The V and J genes are TRBV9 and TRBJ2-2; possibly TRBD2 for D (5 bases). The germline V gene has CDR1 SGDLS and CDR2 YYNGEE. The V and J ends lost 4 bases and 0 bases respectively, with 7 bases between them. CDR3 length equals 14 residues.

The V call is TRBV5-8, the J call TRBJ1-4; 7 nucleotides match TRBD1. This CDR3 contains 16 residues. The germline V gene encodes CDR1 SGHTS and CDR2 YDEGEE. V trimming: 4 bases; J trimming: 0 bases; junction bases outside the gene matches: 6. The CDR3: CASSDRGQATNEKLFF. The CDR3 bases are TGTGCCAGCAGCGACCGTGGACAGGCAACTAATGAAAAACTGTTTTTT.

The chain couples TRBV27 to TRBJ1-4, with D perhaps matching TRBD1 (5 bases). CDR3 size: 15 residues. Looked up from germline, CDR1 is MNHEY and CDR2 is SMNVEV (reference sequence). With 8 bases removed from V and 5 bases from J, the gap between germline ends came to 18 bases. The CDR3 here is CASGPVGGVNEKLFF. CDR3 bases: TGTGCCAGCGGGCCGGTCGGGGGTGTAAATGAAAAACTGTTTTTT.

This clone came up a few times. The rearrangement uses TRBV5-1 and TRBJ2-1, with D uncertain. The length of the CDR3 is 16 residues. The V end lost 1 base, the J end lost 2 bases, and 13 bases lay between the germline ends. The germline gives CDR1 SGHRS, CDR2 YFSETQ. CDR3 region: CASSLLGLAAYNEQFF. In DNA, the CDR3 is TGCGCCAGCAGCTTGTTGGGTCTGGCGGCCTACAATGAGCAGTTCTTC.

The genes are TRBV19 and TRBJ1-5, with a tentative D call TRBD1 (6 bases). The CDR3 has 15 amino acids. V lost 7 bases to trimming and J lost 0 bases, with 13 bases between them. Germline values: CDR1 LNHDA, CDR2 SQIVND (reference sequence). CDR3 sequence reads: CASTLQGYSNQPQHF. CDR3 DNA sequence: TGTGCCAGTACCCTACAGGGCTATAGCAATCAGCCCCAGCATTTT.

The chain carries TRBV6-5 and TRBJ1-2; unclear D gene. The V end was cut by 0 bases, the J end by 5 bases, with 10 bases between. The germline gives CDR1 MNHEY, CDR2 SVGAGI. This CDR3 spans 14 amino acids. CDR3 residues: CASSYSAGLYGYTF. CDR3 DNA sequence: TGTGCCAGCAGTTACTCGGCAGGATTGTATGGCTACACCTTC.

The CDR3 protein is CAWRRGGSGTQYF. The CDR3 bases are TGTGCCTGGAGGCGCGGGGGGTCCGGTACGCAGTATTTT. J is TRBJ2-3 and V is TRBV30, with 8 bases matching TRBD2. The CDR3 runs 13 residues. V dropped 3 bases and J dropped 8; count of bases not matched to a gene: 7. Germline CDR1 and CDR2: GTSNPN and SVGIG (reference sequence). Filled out from reference TRBV30 and TRBJ2-3, the complete variable domain reads SQTIHQWPATLVQPVGSPLSLECTVEGTSNPNLYWYRQAAGRGLQLLFYSVGIGQISSEVPQNLSASRPQDRQFILSSKKLLLSDSGFYLCAWRRGGSGTQYFGPGTRLTVL.

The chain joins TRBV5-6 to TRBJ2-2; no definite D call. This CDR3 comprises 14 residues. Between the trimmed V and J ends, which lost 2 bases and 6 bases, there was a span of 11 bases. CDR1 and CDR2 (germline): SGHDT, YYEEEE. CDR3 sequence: CASSFGAESGELFF. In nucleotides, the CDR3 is TGTGCCAGCAGCTTTGGCGCGGAATCCGGGGAGCTGTTTTTT.